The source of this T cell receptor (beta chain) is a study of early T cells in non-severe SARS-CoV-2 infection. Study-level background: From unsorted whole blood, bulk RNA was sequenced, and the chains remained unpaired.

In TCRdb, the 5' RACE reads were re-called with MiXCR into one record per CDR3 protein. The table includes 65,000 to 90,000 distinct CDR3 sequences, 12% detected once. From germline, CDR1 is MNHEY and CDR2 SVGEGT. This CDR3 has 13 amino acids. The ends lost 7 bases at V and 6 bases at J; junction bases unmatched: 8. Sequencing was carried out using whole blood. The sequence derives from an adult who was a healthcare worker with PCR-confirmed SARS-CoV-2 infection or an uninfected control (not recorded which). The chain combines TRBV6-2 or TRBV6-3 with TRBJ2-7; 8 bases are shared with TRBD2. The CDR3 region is CASIRGLAGEQYF. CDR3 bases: TGTGCCAGCATCCGCGGGCTAGCGGGCGAGCAGTACTTC.